This T cell receptor beta chain was sequenced in a study of blood T cell repertoires in COVID-19. Turning to the study itself: Sites in the United States, Italy and Spain provided acute and convalescent COVID-19 samples. PBMCs, B-cell-depleted T cells, or T cells were the source of the cDNA or gDNA that made up the material.

Per the germline V gene, CDR1 is LNHDA and CDR2 is SQIVND (reference sequence). Trimming took 5 bases from V and 0 from J; bases not matched to a gene: 8. The CDR3 length is 17 residues. Methods used by the authors: The assay estimated nucleated cells by amplifying reference gene primers. Libraries were prepared by immunoSEQ multiplex PCR; TCRdb keeps only in-frame clonotypes and omits some of them. From that table come the V and J calls and clone size; the DNA was used to work out D and trimming. The sample lists roughly 200,000 clones, about 87% seen once, with roughly 6.4% in the top ten. V and J are TRBV19 and TRBJ1-5; 9 bases map to TRBD1. The sample comprised peripheral blood. The sequence came from a man aged 55-75 years who had recovered from COVID-19. CDR3 sequence: CASSARTGAYSNQPQHF. In DNA, the CDR3 is TGTGCCAGTAGTGCCCGGACAGGGGCCTATAGCAATCAGCCCCAGCATTTT.